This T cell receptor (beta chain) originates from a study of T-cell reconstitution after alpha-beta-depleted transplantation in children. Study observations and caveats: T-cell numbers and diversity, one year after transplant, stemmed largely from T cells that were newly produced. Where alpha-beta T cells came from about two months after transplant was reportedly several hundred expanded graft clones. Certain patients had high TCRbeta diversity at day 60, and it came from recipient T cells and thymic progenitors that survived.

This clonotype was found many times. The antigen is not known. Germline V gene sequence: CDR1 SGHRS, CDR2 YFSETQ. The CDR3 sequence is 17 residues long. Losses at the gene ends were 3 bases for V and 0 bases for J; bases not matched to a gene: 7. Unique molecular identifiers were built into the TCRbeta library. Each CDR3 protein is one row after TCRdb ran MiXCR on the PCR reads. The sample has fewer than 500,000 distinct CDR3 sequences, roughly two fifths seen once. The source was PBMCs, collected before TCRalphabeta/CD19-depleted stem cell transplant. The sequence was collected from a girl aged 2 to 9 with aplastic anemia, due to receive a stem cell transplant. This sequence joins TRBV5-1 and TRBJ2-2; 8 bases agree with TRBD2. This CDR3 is CASSSELAGSNTGELFF. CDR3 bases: TGCGCCAGCAGCTCCGAGTTAGCGGGGTCGAACACCGGGGAGCTGTTTTTT.